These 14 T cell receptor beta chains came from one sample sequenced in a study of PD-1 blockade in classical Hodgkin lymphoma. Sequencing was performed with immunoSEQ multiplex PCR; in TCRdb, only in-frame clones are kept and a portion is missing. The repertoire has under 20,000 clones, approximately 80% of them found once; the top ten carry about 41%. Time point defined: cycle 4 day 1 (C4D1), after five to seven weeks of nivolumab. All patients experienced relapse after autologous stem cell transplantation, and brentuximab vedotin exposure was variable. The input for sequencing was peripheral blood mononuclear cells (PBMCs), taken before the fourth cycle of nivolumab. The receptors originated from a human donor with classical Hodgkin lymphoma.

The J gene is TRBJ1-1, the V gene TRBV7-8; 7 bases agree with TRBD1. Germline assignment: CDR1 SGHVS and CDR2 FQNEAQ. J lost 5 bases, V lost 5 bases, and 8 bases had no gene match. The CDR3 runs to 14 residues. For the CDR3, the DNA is TGTGCCAGCAGCGTCGTTCAGGGGGGTACTGAAGCTTTCTTT. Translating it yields CASSVVQGGTEAFF. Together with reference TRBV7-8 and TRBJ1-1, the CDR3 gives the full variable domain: GAGVSQSPRYKVAKRGQDVALRCDPISGHVSLFWYQQALGQGPEFLTYFQNEAQLDKSGLPSDRFFAERPEGSVSTLKIQRTQQEDSAVYLCASSVVQGGTEAFFGQGTRLTVV.

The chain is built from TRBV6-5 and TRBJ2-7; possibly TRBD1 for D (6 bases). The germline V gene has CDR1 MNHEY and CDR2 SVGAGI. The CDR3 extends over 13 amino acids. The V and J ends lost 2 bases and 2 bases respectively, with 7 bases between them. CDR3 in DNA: TGTGCCAGCAGTTACGGGGACACCTACGAGCAGTACTTC. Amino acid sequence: CASSYGDTYEQYF.

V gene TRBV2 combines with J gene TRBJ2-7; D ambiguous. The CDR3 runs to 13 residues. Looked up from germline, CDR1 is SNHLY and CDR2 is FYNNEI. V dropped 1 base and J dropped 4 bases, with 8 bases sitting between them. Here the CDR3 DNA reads TGTGCCAGCAGTGAAGAGGTCCATTACGAGCAGTACTTC. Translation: CASSEEVHYEQYF.

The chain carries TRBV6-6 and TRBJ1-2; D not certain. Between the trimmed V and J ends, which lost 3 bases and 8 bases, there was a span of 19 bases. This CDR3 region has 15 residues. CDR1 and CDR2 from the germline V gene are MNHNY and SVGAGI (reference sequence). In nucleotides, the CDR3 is TGTGCCAGCAGTTATGGGTTAGTTAAAGAATCCGGCTACACCTTC. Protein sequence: CASSYGLVKESGYTF.

The CDR3 DNA is TGTGCCAGCAGCCCAGGGGCGACTAGCGGGATAGGTGAGCAGTTCTTC. It codes for CASSPGATSGIGEQFF. The chain joins TRBV11-1 to TRBJ2-1; 11 bases align to TRBD2. The CDR3 covers 16 residues. V lost 5 bases, J lost 9 bases, and 12 bases stayed unmatched. Germline CDR1 reads SGHAT; CDR2 reads FQDESV (reference sequence).

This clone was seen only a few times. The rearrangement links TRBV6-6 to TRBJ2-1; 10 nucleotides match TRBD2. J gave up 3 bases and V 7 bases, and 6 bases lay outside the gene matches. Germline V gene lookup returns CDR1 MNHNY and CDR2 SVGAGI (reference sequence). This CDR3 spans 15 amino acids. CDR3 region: CASKAGTSVYNEQFF. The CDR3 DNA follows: TGTGCCAGCAAAGCCGGGACTAGCGTCTACAATGAGCAGTTCTTC.

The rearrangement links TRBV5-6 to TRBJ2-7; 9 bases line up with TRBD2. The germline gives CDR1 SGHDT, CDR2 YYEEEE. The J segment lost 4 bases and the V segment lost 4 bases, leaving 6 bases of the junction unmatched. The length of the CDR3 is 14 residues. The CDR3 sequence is CASSPGLAPYEQYF. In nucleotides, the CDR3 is TGTGCCAGCAGCCCGGGACTAGCCCCTTACGAGCAGTACTTC.

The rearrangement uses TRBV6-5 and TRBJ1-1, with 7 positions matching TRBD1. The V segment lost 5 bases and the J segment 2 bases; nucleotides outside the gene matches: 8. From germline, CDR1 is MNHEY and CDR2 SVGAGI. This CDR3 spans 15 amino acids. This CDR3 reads CASSREGQPNTEAFF. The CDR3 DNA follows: TGTGCCAGCAGTCGAGAGGGACAGCCCAACACTGAAGCTTTCTTT.

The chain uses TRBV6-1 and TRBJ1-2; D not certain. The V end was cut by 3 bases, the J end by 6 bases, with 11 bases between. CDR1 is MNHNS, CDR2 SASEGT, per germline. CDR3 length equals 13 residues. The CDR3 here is CASSDGSSNGYTF. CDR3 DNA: TGTGCCAGCAGTGATGGGTCCAGCAATGGCTACACCTTC.

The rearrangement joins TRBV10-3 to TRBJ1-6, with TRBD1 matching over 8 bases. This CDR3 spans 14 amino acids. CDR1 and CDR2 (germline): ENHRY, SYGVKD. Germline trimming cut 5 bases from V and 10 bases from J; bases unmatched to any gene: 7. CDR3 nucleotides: TGTGCCATCAGTCGGACAGGGAAGGAATCACCCCTCCACTTT. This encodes CAISRTGKESPLHF.

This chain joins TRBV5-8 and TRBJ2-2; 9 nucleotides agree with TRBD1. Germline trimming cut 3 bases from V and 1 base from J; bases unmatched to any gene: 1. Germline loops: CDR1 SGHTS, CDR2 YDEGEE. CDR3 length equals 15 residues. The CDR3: CASSWGQGNTGELFF. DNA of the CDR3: TGTGCCAGCAGCTGGGGACAGGGGAACACCGGGGAGCTGTTTTTT.

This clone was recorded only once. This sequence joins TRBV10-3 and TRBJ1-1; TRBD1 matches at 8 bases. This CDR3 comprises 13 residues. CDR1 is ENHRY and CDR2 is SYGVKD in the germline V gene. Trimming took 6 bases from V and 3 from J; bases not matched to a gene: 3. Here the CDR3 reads CAIRDRVDTEAFF. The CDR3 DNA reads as TGTGCCATCAGGGACAGGGTAGACACTGAAGCTTTCTTT.

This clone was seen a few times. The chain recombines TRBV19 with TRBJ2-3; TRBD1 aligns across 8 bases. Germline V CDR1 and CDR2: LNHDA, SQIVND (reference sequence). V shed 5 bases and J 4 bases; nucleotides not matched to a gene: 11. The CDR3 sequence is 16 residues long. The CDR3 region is CASSSTTGEEADTQYF. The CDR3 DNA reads TGTGCCAGTAGTTCAACGACAGGGGAAGAGGCAGATACGCAGTATTTT. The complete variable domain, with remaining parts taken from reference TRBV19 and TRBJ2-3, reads DGGITQSPKYLFRKEGQNVTLSCEQNLNHDAMYWYRQDPGQGLRLIYYSQIVNDFQKGDIAEGYSVSREKKESFPLTVTSAQKNPTAFYLCASSSTTGEEADTQYFGPGTRLTVL.

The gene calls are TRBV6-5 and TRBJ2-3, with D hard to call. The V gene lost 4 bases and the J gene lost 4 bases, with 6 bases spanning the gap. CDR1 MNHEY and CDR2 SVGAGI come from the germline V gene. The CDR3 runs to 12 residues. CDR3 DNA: TGTGCCAGCAGTTCCAACTCAGATACGCAGTATTTT. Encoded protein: CASSSNSDTQYF.